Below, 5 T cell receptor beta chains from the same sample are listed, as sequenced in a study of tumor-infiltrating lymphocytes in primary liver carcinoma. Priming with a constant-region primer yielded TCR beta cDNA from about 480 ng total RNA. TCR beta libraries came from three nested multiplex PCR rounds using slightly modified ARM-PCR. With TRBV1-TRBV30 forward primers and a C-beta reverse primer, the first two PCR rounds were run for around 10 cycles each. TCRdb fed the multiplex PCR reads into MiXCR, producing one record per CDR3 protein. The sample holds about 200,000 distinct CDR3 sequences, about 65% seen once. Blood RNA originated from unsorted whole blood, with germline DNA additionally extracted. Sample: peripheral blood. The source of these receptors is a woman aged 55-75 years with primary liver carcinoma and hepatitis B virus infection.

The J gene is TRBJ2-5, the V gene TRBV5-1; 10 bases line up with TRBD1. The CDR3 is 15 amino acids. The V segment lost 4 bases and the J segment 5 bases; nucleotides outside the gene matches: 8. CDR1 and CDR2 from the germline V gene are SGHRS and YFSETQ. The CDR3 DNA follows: TGCGCCAGCAGCGCTCGACAGGGGGCAGGCGAGACCCAGTACTTC. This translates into CASSARQGAGETQYF.

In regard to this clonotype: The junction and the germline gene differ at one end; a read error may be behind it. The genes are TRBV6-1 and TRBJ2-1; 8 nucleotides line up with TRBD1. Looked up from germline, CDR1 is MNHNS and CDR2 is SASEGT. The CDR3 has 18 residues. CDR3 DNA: TGTGCCAGCACCAGACAGGGGACCTACCAATTCTCCTACAATGAGCAGCTCTTC. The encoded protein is CASTRQGTYQFSYNEQLF.

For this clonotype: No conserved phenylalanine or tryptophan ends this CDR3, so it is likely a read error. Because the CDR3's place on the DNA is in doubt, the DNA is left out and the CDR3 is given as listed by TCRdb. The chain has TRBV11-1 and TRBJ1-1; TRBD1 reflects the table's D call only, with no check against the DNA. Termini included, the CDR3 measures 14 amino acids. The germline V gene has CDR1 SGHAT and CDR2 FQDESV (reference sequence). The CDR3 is CASNQDGGSTEAFL.

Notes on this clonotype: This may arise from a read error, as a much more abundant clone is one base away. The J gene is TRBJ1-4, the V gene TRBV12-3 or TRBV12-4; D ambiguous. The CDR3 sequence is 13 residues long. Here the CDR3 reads CASSPGLNEELFF. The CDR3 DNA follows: TGTGCCAGCAGTCCCGGTCTGAATGAAGAACTGTTTTTT.

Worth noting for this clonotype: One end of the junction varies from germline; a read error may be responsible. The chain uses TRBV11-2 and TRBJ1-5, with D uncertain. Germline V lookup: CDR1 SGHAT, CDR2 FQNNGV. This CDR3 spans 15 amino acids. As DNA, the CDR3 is TGTGCCAGCAGCTTATTTGGGGTCAGCAACCAGCGCCAGCATTTT. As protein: CASSLFGVSNQRQHF.